The source of this TCR beta chain is a study of molecular identifiers for immune sequencing clone quantification. Study conclusions and caveats: Clones carrying above 20 RNA copies accounted for over 97% of effector molecules, under 1% in naive cells.

Trimming cost V 6 bases and J 4 bases; bases outside gene matches: 11. The CDR3 spans 15 residues. The V gene's germline CDR1 is MNHEY and CDR2 SMNVEV (reference sequence). There are many counts of this clonotype. Its antigen is not known. TCRdb passed the PCR reads through MiXCR, listing each CDR3 protein once. The sample holds about 640,000 distinct CDR3 sequences, 15% to 20% seen once. The source is a human donor in good health. Some libraries in this study had Jurkat cell RNA spiked in. The gene calls are TRBV27 and TRBJ2-7, with 8 bases lining up with TRBD1. The sequenced material came from naive CD8+ T cells from blood, with Jurkat cell RNA spiked in. The subset is: FACS-sorted CD8+CD4-CCR7+CD45RA+ naive T cells. CDR3 in amino acids: CASSPWTGIGYEQYF. The CDR3 DNA reads as TGTGCCAGCAGCCCATGGACAGGGATTGGTTACGAGCAGTACTTC.